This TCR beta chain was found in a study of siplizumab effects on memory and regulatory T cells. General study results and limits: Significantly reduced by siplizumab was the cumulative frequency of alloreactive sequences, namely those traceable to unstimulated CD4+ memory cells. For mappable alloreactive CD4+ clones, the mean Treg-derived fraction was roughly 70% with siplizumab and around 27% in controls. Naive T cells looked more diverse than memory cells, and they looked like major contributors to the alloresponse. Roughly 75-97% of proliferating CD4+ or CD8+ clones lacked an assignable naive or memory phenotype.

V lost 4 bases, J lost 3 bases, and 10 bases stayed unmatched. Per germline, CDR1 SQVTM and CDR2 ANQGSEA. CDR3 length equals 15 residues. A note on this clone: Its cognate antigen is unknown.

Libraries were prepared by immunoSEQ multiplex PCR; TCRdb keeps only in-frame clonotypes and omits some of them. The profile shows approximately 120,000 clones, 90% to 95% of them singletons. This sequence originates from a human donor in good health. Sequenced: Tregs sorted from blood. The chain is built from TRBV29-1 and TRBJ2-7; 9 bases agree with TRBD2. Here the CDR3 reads CSVVLLGGGDYEQYF. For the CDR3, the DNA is TGCAGCGTTGTACTCCTTGGCGGGGGGGACTACGAGCAGTACTTC.